These T cell receptor beta chains were read from a single sample in a study of blood T cell repertoires in COVID-19. Assay: immunoSEQ multiplex PCR; the TCRdb copy retains only in-frame clones and omits some. The sample gives around 260,000 clones, 80% to 90% of which show up once; 10% is in the top ten. The sequenced sample consisted of peripheral blood. These receptors originate from an older woman with COVID-19, enrolled during active disease. Both conserved end residues are part of each CDR3. The order of the fields is V gene, CDR3 protein.

TRBV5-1 CASSLDFYEQYF
TRBV10-3 CAISEPRGTYEQYF
TRBV19 CASNGARSAGEQYF
TRBV7-2 CASSSQGNTEAFF
TRBV19 CASSIVGSRETQYF
TRBV9 CASSVAPTGGGYGYTF
TRBV28 CASSLLDRRYTEAFF
TRBV7-2 CASSFVDTYSGANVLTF
TRBV19 CASSINRGGNTIYF
TRBV29-1 CSVGRGSYNEQFF
TRBV28 CASSFADSEKLFF